This TCR beta chain appears in the sequencing data of a study of blood T cell repertoires in COVID-19. About the study: Both acute and convalescent COVID-19 samples were obtained from the United States, Italy and Spain. From T cells, B-cell-depleted T cells, or PBMCs came the material, which was cDNA or gDNA.

Original analysis: Reference gene primers were amplified, and this amplification served to estimate nucleated cell counts. Profiling relied on immunoSEQ multiplex PCR, and the TCRdb table lists in-frame clones only, not all of them. V, J and clone size are those of that table, while D and trimming were read from the DNA. The sample lists around 46,000 clones, 70% to 90% seen once, with 14% in the top ten. This CDR3 has 14 amino acids. V was clipped by 0 bases and J by 9 bases; unmatched bases: 5. Germline V CDR1 and CDR2: MNHEY, SVGEGT. The receptor comes from a human donor in a cohort sampled during active COVID-19. Input material: peripheral blood. The chain links TRBV6-2 or TRBV6-3 to TRBJ2-1; 7 bases match TRBD2. The CDR3 sequence is CASSYSRDYGEQFF. In DNA, the CDR3 is TGTGCCAGCAGTTACTCTAGGGACTACGGTGAGCAGTTCTTC.